This record covers a single T cell receptor beta chain. In the source study's methods: Amplification of reference gene primers provided the estimated nucleated cell counts. Clones were read by immunoSEQ multiplex PCR, and TCRdb kept only the in-frame ones, dropping some. V and J calls and clone size come straight from that table; D and trimming were deduced from the DNA. The sample has about 160,000 clones, approximately 85% seen once. The sample comes from a study of blood T cell repertoires in COVID-19. Study summary: Spain, Italy and the United States supplied samples that represented acute and convalescent COVID-19. T cells, B-cell-depleted T cells, or PBMCs supplied cDNA or gDNA.

The sequencing input was peripheral blood. This clonotype originated in a man aged 35 to 55 with acute or convalescent COVID-19.

CDR3 sequence reads: CAGKRGGEKLFF. In DNA form, the CDR3 reads TGTGCCGGGAAGCGGGGTGGTGAAAAACTGTTTTTT. The rearrangement joins TRBV2 to TRBJ1-4, with D unresolved. The CDR3 is 12 residues long. V lost 11 bases and J lost 7, with 14 bases in between. Germline-derived CDR1 and CDR2 are SNHLY and FYNNEI.